This is a list of T cell receptor beta chains from one sample in a study of cytotoxic CD8 clonotypes in ibrutinib-treated CLL. Here immunoSEQ multiplex PCR was the method, and the copy in TCRdb shows in-frame clones only, minus some. This sample has 160,000 or so clones, with around nine tenths found just once. Sequencing was performed on PBMCs, taken at disease progression, from a patient treated with ibrutinib. Receptors were obtained from a human donor with chronic lymphocytic leukemia. The CDR3 runs from the conserved cysteine through the conserved F or W. D genes are given only for firm matches. Not all rows give a size; the values are once, few, many and, for expanded clones, a class.

NA,NA,TRBJ2-7,TRBV10-3,CAGGSLGEQYF,TGTGCCGGCGGTTCCCTGGGCGAGCAGTACTTC
NA,NA,TRBJ2-7,TRBV27,CASSRGAYEQYF,TGTGCCAGCAGTCGAGGTGCCTACGAGCAGTACTTC
once,TRBD2,TRBJ2-3,TRBV7-2,CASSFTSGNTDTQYF,TGTGCCAGCAGCTTCACTAGCGGCAACACAGATACGCAGTATTTT
NA,TRBD1,TRBJ1-5,TRBV7-2,CASSSKDRGHDQPQHF,TGTGCCAGCAGCTCAAAAGACAGGGGGCACGATCAGCCCCAGCATTTT
NA,TRBD2,TRBJ2-7,TRBV7-9,CASSPNRRGEAYEQYF,TGTGCCAGCAGCCCCAATCGCCGGGGGGAGGCCTACGAGCAGTACTTC
NA,NA,TRBJ2-1,TRBV11-3,CASSPPGSKSYNEQFF,TGTGCCAGCAGCCCCCCCGGGAGTAAGTCCTACAATGAGCAGTTCTTC
NA,TRBD2,TRBJ2-3,TRBV10-3,CAISNPTSGGTDTQYF,TGTGCCATCAGTAACCCTACTAGCGGAGGCACAGATACGCAGTATTTT
NA,NA,TRBJ2-1,TRBV19,CASSIDRDSYNEQFF,TGTGCCAGTAGTATAGACAGGGATTCCTACAATGAGCAGTTCTTC
NA,TRBD2,TRBJ2-1,TRBV12-5,CASGLIRRTSGRERYNEQFF,TGTGCTAGTGGTTTGATACGTAGGACTAGCGGGAGGGAGAGATACAATGAGCAGTTCTTC
once,NA,TRBJ1-3,TRBV6-5,CASSYSFSGTGNTIYF,TGTGCCAGCAGTTACTCGTTTTCAGGGACTGGAAACACCATATATTTT
NA,TRBD1,TRBJ1-2,TRBV5-6,CASSPKPGGIGVGAF,TGTGCCAGCAGCCCTAAACCAGGGGGAATCGGGGTTGGCGCCTTC
once,NA,TRBJ1-2,TRBV5-1,CASSFLADTGYDYTF,TGCGCCAGCAGCTTTCTTGCGGACACGGGTTATGACTACACCTTC
NA,NA,TRBJ2-7,TRBV27,CASSFFFGDSYEQYF,TGTGCCAGCAGTTTTTTTTTCGGGGATTCCTACGAGCAGTACTTC
NA,NA,TRBJ1-1,TRBV5-8,CASSKTTVGQAFF,TGTGCCAGCAGCAAAACGACAGTTGGCCAAGCTTTCTTT
NA,NA,TRBJ1-5,TRBV5-1,CASSLIPGDQPQHF,TGCGCCAGCAGCTTGATCCCAGGGGATCAGCCCCAGCATTTT
NA,NA,TRBJ2-1,TRBV7-7,CASSLRRSSYNEQFF,TGTGCTAGCAGCTTAAGGCGAAGCTCCTACAATGAGCAGTTCTTC
NA,NA,TRBJ2-7,TRBV11-2,CASSLEGYEQYF,TGTGCCAGCAGCTTAGAAGGCTACGAGCAGTACTTC
NA,TRBD1,TRBJ2-2,TRBV7-2,CASSLEPGGNTGELFF,TGTGCCAGCAGCTTAGAGCCAGGGGGCAACACCGGGGAGCTGTTTTTT
NA,TRBD1,TRBJ2-2,TRBV30,CASRTGNTGELFF,TGTGCCTCCCGGACAGGGAACACCGGGGAGCTGTTTTTT
NA,NA,TRBJ2-5,TRBV5-6,CASSPADEETQYF,TGTGCCAGCAGCCCCGCGGATGAAGAGACCCAGTACTTC
NA,TRBD2,TRBJ2-1,TRBV27,CASSLYFSGRAYNEQFF,TGTGCCAGCAGTCTCTACTTCAGCGGGAGGGCCTACAATGAGCAGTTCTTC
NA,NA,TRBJ1-2,TRBV4-3,CASSQERGRVYGYTF,TGCGCCAGCAGCCAAGAGAGAGGCAGGGTCTATGGCTACACCTTC
NA,TRBD1,TRBJ2-7,TRBV10-3,CAIRPGQGGYEQYF,TGTGCCATCAGGCCGGGACAGGGGGGCTACGAGCAGTACTTC
NA,TRBD2,TRBJ2-3,TRBV7-9,CASSLYPAELANTDTQYF,TGTGCCAGCAGCTTATATCCCGCCGAACTAGCGAACACAGATACGCAGTATTTT
NA,TRBD1,TRBJ1-1,TRBV5-1,CASTLDRVQNTEAFF,TGCGCCAGCACCTTAGACAGGGTTCAGAACACTGAAGCTTTCTTT
NA,NA,TRBJ2-3,TRBV14,CASSHPTGPDTDTQYF,TGTGCCAGCAGCCATCCCACCGGGCCCGACACAGATACGCAGTATTTT
NA,NA,TRBJ2-7,TRBV6-4,CASSEGRGWASYEQYF,TGTGCCAGCAGTGAAGGTAGGGGGTGGGCCTCCTACGAGCAGTACTTC
NA,NA,TRBJ2-3,TRBV7-9,CASSLADFGNTDTQYF,TGTGCCAGCAGCTTAGCGGATTTCGGCAACACAGATACGCAGTATTTT
NA,NA,TRBJ2-1,TRBV9,CASSVWRTAPYNEQFF,TGTGCCAGCAGCGTATGGCGCACAGCACCCTACAATGAGCAGTTCTTC
NA,NA,TRBJ1-4,TRBV9,CASSSRGATNEKLFF,TGTGCCAGCAGCTCGAGGGGGGCAACTAATGAAAAACTGTTTTTT
NA,TRBD1,TRBJ2-5,TRBV11-3,CASSVYRGKTSQETQYF,TGTGCCAGCAGCGTATACAGGGGGAAAACATCCCAAGAGACCCAGTACTTC
NA,NA,TRBJ1-1,TRBV25-1,CASSEYAPRGQGNTEAFF,TGTGCCAGCAGTGAATATGCTCCTCGGGGGCAAGGCAACACTGAAGCTTTCTTT
NA,TRBD1,TRBJ1-1,TRBV7-9,CASSFGDRNTEAFF,TGTGCCAGCAGCTTCGGGGACAGGAACACTGAAGCTTTCTTT
NA,TRBD2,TRBJ2-7,TRBV18,CASVLEAGGDVEQYF,TGTGCCAGCGTGCTCGAGGCGGGAGGGGACGTCGAGCAGTACTTC
NA,TRBD2,TRBJ2-3,TRBV4-2,CASSQDWTSGHTDTQYF,TGTGCCAGCAGCCAAGATTGGACTAGCGGGCACACAGATACGCAGTATTTT
NA,NA,TRBJ2-1,TRBV7-9,CASSFSQGGADEQFF,TGTGCCAGCAGCTTCTCACAGGGCGGGGCGGATGAGCAGTTCTTC
few,NA,TRBJ1-1,TRBV7-9,CASNRMNTEAFF,TGTGCCAGCAACCGTATGAACACTGAAGCTTTCTTT
NA,TRBD1,TRBJ1-5,TRBV2,CASSEDRGAWPQHF,TGTGCCAGCAGTGAAGACAGGGGCGCTTGGCCCCAGCATTTT
NA,TRBD2,TRBJ2-1,TRBV19,CASSIVTSGPNNEQFF,TGTGCCAGTAGTATAGTGACTAGCGGGCCAAACAATGAGCAGTTCTTC
NA,TRBD2,TRBJ2-5,TRBV28,CASSSSGRQTQYF,TGTGCCAGCAGTTCTAGCGGGCGACAGACCCAGTACTTC
NA,TRBD2,TRBJ2-7,TRBV10-3,CAITEAGETYEQYF,TGTGCCATCACCGAAGCGGGAGAGACCTACGAGCAGTACTTC
NA,NA,TRBJ2-2,TRBV6-1,CASDTNYGELFF,TGTGCCAGCGATACTAATTACGGGGAGCTGTTTTTT
NA,TRBD2,TRBJ2-1,TRBV29-1,CSVELGLADNEQFF,TGCAGCGTTGAATTGGGACTAGCGGACAATGAGCAGTTCTTC
once,NA,TRBJ2-7,TRBV7-6,CASSLDAGQIYEQYF,TGTGCCAGCAGCTTAGACGCGGGACAAATATACGAGCAGTACTTC
NA,TRBD1,TRBJ1-2,TRBV7-2,CASSWGTGNYGYTF,TGTGCCAGCAGCTGGGGGACAGGGAACTATGGCTACACCTTC
NA,NA,TRBJ2-5,TRBV9,CASSRRIQETQYF,TGTGCCAGCAGCCGTCGTATCCAAGAGACCCAGTACTTC
NA,NA,TRBJ2-1,TRBV18,CASSPRTVSSYNEQFF,TGTGCCAGCTCACCACGGACGGTGAGCTCCTACAATGAGCAGTTCTTC
NA,TRBD2,TRBJ2-3,TRBV28,CASRGSGGFSTDTQYF,TGTGCCAGTCGGGGTAGCGGGGGGTTTAGCACAGATACGCAGTATTTT
few,TRBD2,TRBJ2-5,TRBV4-2,CASSQVQGSSGPMTQYF,TGTGCCAGCAGCCAAGTTCAGGGCTCTAGCGGCCCGATGACCCAGTACTTC
NA,NA,TRBJ1-2,TRBV21-1,CASSKKEPNYGYTF,TGTGCCAGCAGCAAAAAAGAACCTAACTATGGCTACACCTTC
NA,NA,TRBJ1-2,TRBV28,CASTGRVRGGYTF,TGTGCCAGCACGGGGAGGGTAAGGGGTGGCTACACCTTC
NA,TRBD2,TRBJ2-1,TRBV5-4,CASSRTSVTYNEQFF,TGTGCCAGCAGTCGCACTAGCGTAACCTACAATGAGCAGTTCTTC
NA,TRBD2,TRBJ2-7,TRBV6-5,CASRGLLGEQYF,TGTGCCAGCAGGGGACTATTGGGAGAGCAGTACTTC
NA,NA,TRBJ2-7,TRBV15,CATSRDRGQQLNYEQYF,TGTGCCACCAGCAGAGATCGTGGCCAGCAACTTAACTACGAGCAGTACTTC
NA,TRBD1,TRBJ1-1,TRBV7-2,CASSLRRGPGQMNTEAFF,TGTGCCAGCAGCTTACGTAGGGGCCCGGGACAGATGAACACTGAAGCTTTCTTT
NA,NA,TRBJ1-2,TRBV11-2,CASSFDASGGDNYGYTF,TGTGCCAGCAGCTTCGACGCCTCGGGGGGGGACAACTATGGCTACACCTTC
NA,NA,TRBJ1-2,TRBV9,CASSVGGRTYYGYTF,TGTGCCAGCAGCGTAGGGGGCAGGACATACTATGGCTACACCTTC
NA,TRBD1,TRBJ1-2,TRBV2,CASSEASGTGGTWYGYTF,TGTGCCAGCAGTGAAGCGTCCGGGACAGGGGGTACTTGGTATGGCTACACCTTC
once,NA,TRBJ1-4,TRBV7-8,CASSLDLGGVDEKLFF,TGTGCCAGCAGCTTAGATTTAGGGGGAGTCGATGAAAAACTGTTTTTT
NA,TRBD2,TRBJ2-1,TRBV10-1,CASSSGLAGLGSYNEQFF,TGCGCCAGCAGTTCGGGACTAGCGGGACTTGGGTCCTACAATGAGCAGTTCTTC